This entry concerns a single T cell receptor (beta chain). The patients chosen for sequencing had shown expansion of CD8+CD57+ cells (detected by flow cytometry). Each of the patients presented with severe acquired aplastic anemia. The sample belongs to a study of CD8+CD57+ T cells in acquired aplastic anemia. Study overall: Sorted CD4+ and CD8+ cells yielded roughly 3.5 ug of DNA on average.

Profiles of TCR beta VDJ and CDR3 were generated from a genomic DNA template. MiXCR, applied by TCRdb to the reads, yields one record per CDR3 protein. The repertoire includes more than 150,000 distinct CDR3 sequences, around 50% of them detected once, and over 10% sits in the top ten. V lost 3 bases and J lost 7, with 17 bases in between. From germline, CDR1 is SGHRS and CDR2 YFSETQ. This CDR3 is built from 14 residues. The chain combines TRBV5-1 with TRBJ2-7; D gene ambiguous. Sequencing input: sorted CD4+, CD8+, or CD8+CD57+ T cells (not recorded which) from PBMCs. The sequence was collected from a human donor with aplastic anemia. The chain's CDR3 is CASSSTGRPWEQYF. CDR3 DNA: TGCGCCAGCAGCTCGACCGGGCGGCCTTGGGAGCAGTACTTC.